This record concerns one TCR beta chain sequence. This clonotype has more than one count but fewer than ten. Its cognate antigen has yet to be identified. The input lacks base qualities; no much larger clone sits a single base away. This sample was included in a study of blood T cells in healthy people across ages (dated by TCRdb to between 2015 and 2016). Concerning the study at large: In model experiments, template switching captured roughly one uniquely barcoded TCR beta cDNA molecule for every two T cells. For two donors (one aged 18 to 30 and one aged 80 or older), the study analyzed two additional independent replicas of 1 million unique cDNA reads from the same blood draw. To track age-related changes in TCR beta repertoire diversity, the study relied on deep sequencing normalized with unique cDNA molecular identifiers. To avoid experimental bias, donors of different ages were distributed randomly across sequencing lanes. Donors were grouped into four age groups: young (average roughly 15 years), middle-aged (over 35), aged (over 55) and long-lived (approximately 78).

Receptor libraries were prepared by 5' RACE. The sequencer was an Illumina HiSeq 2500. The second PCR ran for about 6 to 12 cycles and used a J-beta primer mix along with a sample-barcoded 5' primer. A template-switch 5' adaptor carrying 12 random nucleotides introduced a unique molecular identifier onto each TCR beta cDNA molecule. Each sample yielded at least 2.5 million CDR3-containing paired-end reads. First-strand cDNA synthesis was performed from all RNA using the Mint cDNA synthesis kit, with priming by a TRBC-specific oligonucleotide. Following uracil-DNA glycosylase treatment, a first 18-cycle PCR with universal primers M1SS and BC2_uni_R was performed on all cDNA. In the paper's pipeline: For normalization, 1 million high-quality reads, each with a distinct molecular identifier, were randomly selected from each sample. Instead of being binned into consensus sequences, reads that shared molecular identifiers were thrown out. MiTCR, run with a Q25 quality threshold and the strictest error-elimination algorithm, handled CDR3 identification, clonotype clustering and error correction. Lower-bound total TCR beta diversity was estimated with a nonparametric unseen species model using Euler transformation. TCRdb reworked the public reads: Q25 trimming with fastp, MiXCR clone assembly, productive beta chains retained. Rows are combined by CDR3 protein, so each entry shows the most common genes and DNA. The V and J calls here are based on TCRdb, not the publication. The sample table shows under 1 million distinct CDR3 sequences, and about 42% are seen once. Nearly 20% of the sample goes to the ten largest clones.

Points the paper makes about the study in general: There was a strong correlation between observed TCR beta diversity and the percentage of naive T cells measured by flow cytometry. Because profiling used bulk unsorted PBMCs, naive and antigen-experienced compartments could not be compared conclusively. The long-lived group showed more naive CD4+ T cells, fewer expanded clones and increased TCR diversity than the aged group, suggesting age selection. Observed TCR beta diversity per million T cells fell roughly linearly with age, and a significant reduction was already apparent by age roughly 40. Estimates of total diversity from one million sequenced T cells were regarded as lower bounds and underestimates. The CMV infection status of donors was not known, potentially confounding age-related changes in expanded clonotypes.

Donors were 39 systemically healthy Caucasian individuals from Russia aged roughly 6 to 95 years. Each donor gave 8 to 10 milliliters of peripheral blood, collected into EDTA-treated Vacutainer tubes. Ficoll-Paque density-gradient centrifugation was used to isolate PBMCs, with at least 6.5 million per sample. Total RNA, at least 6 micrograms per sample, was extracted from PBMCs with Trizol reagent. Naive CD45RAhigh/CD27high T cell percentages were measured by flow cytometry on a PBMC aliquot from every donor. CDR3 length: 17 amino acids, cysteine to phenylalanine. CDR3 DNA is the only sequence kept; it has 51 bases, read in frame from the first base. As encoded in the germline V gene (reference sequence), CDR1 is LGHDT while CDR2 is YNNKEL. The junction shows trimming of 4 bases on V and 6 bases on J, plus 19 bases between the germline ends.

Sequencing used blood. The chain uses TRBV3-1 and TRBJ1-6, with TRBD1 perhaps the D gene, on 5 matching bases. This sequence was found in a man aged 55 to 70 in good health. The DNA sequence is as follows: TGTGCCAGCAGCCCACAAAGCGGGGCGGGAACTAATTCACCCCTCCACTTT. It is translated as CASSPQSGAGTNSPLHF.